One and the same sample provided the 20 T cell receptor beta chains below, sequenced in a study of liver allograft versus peripheral blood T cells. Study details: Recipients' peripheral blood T cell receptor repertoires were compared with those in transplanted livers.

MiXCR was run by TCRdb on the reads, yielding one entry per CDR3 protein. This sample carries about 6,000 distinct CDR3 sequences, more than 15% of them seen once, and the ten largest clones take approximately 49%. The receptors originated from a human patient who had a liver transplant. The graft donor may account for some of the T cells.

By proportion, this clonotype is medium-sized. The J gene is TRBJ2-1, the V gene TRBV12-3 or TRBV12-4; 8 positions match TRBD1. The CDR3 contains 12 residues. The junction had 4 bases not matched to a gene; V was cut back by 5 bases and J by 10 bases. The CDR3 coding sequence is TGTGCCAGCAGTCCCAGGGGGCCCGAGCAGTTCTTC. Translation gives CASSPRGPEQFF.

This clonotype was detected ten times or more. This chain links TRBV30 with TRBJ2-1, with 10 bases matching TRBD1. Germline CDR1 and CDR2: GTSNPN and SVGIG (reference sequence). This CDR3 has 14 amino acids. V gave up 4 bases and J gave up 9 bases; unmatched junction bases: 9. The CDR3 is CAWTLGQGTSEQFF. The CDR3 DNA is TGTGCCTGGACCCTGGGACAGGGGACGAGTGAGCAGTTCTTC.

This clonotype was picked up one time. A read error may explain this, as a much larger clone is one base away. This chain joins TRBV28 and TRBJ1-1; a weak D match, TRBD1 (5 bases). In germline, CDR1 is MDHEN, CDR2 SYDVKM. The CDR3 is 13 amino acids. The DNA of the CDR3 is TGTGCCTGCAGTTTATCGGGGGGCACTGAAGCTTTCTTT. Protein product: CACSLSGGTEAFF.

This clonotype has only a few counts. The V gene is TRBV7-3, the J gene TRBJ2-3; possible D gene TRBD1, 5 bases. The CDR3 has 15 residues. The germline V gene has CDR1 SGHTA and CDR2 FQGTGA. The V end lost 5 bases, the J end lost 2 bases, and 14 bases lay between the germline ends. The CDR3: CASSLGAELTDTQYF. DNA of the CDR3: TGTGCCAGCAGCCTAGGGGCGGAACTCACAGATACGCAGTATTTT.

This clonotype is classed as medium-sized. The J gene is TRBJ2-7, the V gene TRBV27, with 8 bases matching TRBD2. Germline V lookup: CDR1 MNHEY, CDR2 SMNVEV (reference sequence). The CDR3 contains 15 residues. The trim removed 1 base at V and 4 bases at J, leaving 6 bases unmatched. The CDR3 DNA follows: TGTGCCAGCAGTTTATATCTGGCGGGGGGATACGAGCAGTACTTC. Its protein is CASSLYLAGGYEQYF.

This clonotype is classed as medium-sized (0.01 to 0.1%). The chain uses TRBV19 and TRBJ2-1; D is possibly TRBD1 (5 bases). Trimming took 3 bases from V and 1 from J, leaving 10 bases between them. The CDR3 sequence is 15 residues long. The germline V gene encodes CDR1 LNHDA and CDR2 SQIVND (reference sequence). CDR3 in DNA: TGTGCCAGTAGTATGAGACAGAGATCCTACAATGAGCAGTTCTTC. This encodes CASSMRQRSYNEQFF.

This clonotype is termed medium-sized. V usage is TRBV10-3 and J usage is TRBJ2-3; weak D call: TRBD2 (7 bases). V was shortened by 0 bases and J by 1 base, with 14 bases between the two germline ends. Germline assignment: CDR1 ENHRY and CDR2 SYGVKD. There are 17 residues in the CDR3. This CDR3 reads CAISESPGGRGTDTQYF. For the CDR3, the DNA is TGTGCCATCAGTGAGTCCCCGGGGGGCCGCGGCACAGATACGCAGTATTTT.

This clonotype was counted many times. The CDR3 DNA reads as TGTGCCAGCAGTTACTTCCCTGTAGTAGCGGGAGCCAATGAGCAGTTCTTC. Its protein is CASSYFPVVAGANEQFF. The V call is TRBV6-5, the J call TRBJ2-1; 9 nucleotides agree with TRBD2. Germline V gene lookup returns CDR1 MNHEY and CDR2 SVGAGI. The CDR3 contains 17 residues. V trimming: 1 base; J trimming: 6 bases; junction bases outside the gene matches: 10.

This clonotype showed up many times. The rearrangement joins TRBV13 to TRBJ2-5, with 8 bases matching TRBD1. The CDR3 extends over 13 amino acids. Trimming cost V 5 bases and J 5 bases; bases outside gene matches: 4. The germline V gene has CDR1 PRHDT and CDR2 FYEKMQ (reference sequence). Here the CDR3 DNA reads TGTGCCAGCAGCGAGCGGACAGGGGAGACCCAGTACTTC. Residues: CASSERTGETQYF.

This clonotype was observed at least ten times. This chain joins TRBV19 and TRBJ1-1; D not certain. Trimming took off 10 bases at V and 2 bases at J, with 17 bases between the two ends. CDR1 is LNHDA and CDR2 is SQIVND in the germline V gene (reference sequence). This CDR3 region has 14 residues. The CDR3 DNA reads as TGTGCCACCCGAGACAATGACCGTAACACTGAAGCTTTCTTT. This gives the protein CATRDNDRNTEAFF.

As for this clonotype: A much larger clonotype is one base distant, so this may be a read error. The V call is TRBV10-3, the J call TRBJ1-5, with 8 bases fitting TRBD1. Germline CDR1 and CDR2: ENHRY and SYGVKD. The ends lost 6 bases at V and 2 bases at J; junction bases unmatched: 3. CDR3 length equals 14 residues. The CDR3 here is CAISPGQGNQPQHF. The CDR3 nucleotides are TGTGCCATCAGCCCGGGACAGGGCAATCAGCCCCAGCATTTT.

The V gene is TRBV2, the J gene TRBJ2-6; TRBD1 agrees at 8 bases. CDR3 length: 16 amino acids. Germline V lookup: CDR1 SNHLY, CDR2 FYNNEI. Unmatched junction bases numbered 7, after V lost 6 bases and J lost 3 bases. CDR3 nucleotides: TGTGCCAGCAGAGAGCCAGGGGGCGGTGGGGCCAACGTCCTGACTTTC. Residues: CASREPGGGGANVLTF.

This clonotype appeared many times. The chain recombines TRBV27 with TRBJ2-1, with 9 nucleotides matching TRBD1. CDR1 and CDR2 from the germline V gene are MNHEY and SMNVEV (reference sequence). Trimming cost V 0 bases and J 3 bases; bases outside gene matches: 6. This CDR3 has 17 amino acids. The CDR3 loop reads CASSLSPGTGLYNEQFF. The CDR3 nucleotides are TGTGCCAGCAGTTTATCGCCGGGGACAGGGCTCTACAATGAGCAGTTCTTC.

The rearrangement joins TRBV27 to TRBJ2-7; 7 nucleotides line up with TRBD2. The CDR3 consists of 16 residues. The germline gives CDR1 MNHEY, CDR2 SMNVEV (reference sequence). V shed 7 bases and J 4 bases; nucleotides not matched to a gene: 16. The DNA of the CDR3 is TGTGCCAGCAAAGGGTGGGCTAGCGGTCTAGAATACGAGCAGTACTTC. Translated, it gives CASKGWASGLEYEQYF.

This clonotype occurred many times. J is TRBJ1-1 and V is TRBV18, with 9 bases that match TRBD1. V lost 3 bases to trimming and J lost 3 bases; unmatched junction nucleotides: 5. The CDR3 consists of 15 residues. CDR1 is KGHSH and CDR2 is LQKENI in the germline V gene. The CDR3 sequence is CASSPEDRGDTEAFF. The DNA for the CDR3 is TGTGCCAGCTCACCTGAGGACAGGGGCGACACTGAAGCTTTCTTT. The whole variable domain, filled in from reference TRBV18 and TRBJ1-1, reads NAGVMQNPRHLVRRRGQEARLRCSPMKGHSHVYWYRQLPEEGLKFMVYLQKENIIDESGMPKERFSAEFPKEGPSILRIQQVVRGDSAAYFCASSPEDRGDTEAFFGQGTRLTVV.

This clonotype was seen repeatedly, ten times or more. CDR3 residues: CASSLSGLLEQYF. The CDR3 DNA reads TGTGCCAGCAGTTTATCCGGGCTACTCGAGCAGTACTTC. The chain recombines TRBV27 with TRBJ2-7; D is uncertain. The CDR3 covers 13 residues. V was shortened by 0 bases and J by 6 bases, with 9 bases between the two germline ends. Germline CDR1 MNHEY, CDR2 SMNVEV (reference sequence).

The genes are TRBV10-3 and TRBJ1-1, with 10 bases lining up with TRBD1. V lost 0 bases to trimming and J lost 1 base; unmatched junction nucleotides: 5. Germline V gives CDR1 ENHRY, CDR2 SYGVKD. The CDR3 extends over 17 amino acids. CDR3 amino acids: CAISESGTGERNTEAFF. The CDR3 DNA is TGTGCCATCAGTGAGTCGGGGACAGGGGAGAGGAACACTGAAGCTTTCTTT.

Within the sample, this clonotype is medium-sized (0.01 to 0.1%). The rearrangement joins TRBV19 to TRBJ1-3, with 7 bases identical to TRBD1. Trimming at V came to 5 bases and at J to 8 bases, leaving 15 bases not matched to a gene. The CDR3 covers 16 residues. The germline V gene encodes CDR1 LNHDA and CDR2 SQIVND (reference sequence). CDR3 region: CASSFWDSAGRYTIYF. In nucleotides, the CDR3 is TGTGCCAGTAGTTTCTGGGACAGCGCGGGTCGGTACACCATATATTTT.

The V call is TRBV6-6, the J call TRBJ2-7, with 9 positions matching TRBD1. Germline loops: CDR1 MNHNY, CDR2 SVGAGI (reference sequence). This CDR3 spans 16 amino acids. The V and J ends lost 2 bases and 1 base, in that order; junction bases with no gene match: 6. Here the CDR3 DNA reads TGTGCCAGCAGTTACCCCCCGGACAGGGGTTCCTACGAGCAGTACTTC. Amino acid sequence: CASSYPPDRGSYEQYF.

This clonotype appeared many times. The CDR3 loop reads CASSRTPREGTGIYSNQPQHF. CDR3 bases: TGTGCCAGCAGTCGTACGCCTAGGGAGGGGACAGGAATCTATAGCAATCAGCCCCAGCATTTT. V usage is TRBV6-2 or TRBV6-3 and J usage is TRBJ1-5; 8 bases are a match to TRBD1. Germline trimming cut 5 bases from V and 0 bases from J; bases unmatched to any gene: 21. The length of the CDR3 is 21 residues. Germline assignment: CDR1 MNHEY and CDR2 SVGEGT.